Below, 13 T cell receptor beta chains from the same sample are listed, as sequenced in a study of CD8 T cells in ankylosing spondylitis (dated by TCRdb to the late 2010s). Receptor libraries were prepared by 5' RACE. The sequencer listed for this sample is Illumina HiSeq 2500. TCRdb reprocessed the public reads (quality trimming at Q25 with fastp, clone calling with MiXCR) and kept in-frame beta chains. All rows with the same CDR3 protein become a single entry with the most common DNA and genes. In this sample the table shows about 320,000 distinct CDR3 sequences, more than 9% of which occur a single time. Together, the top ten hold roughly 9% of the sample. The sequenced material came from blood, either unsorted or a sorted T cell fraction (not recorded which). The origin of the receptors is a female donor with ankylosing spondylitis or in good health (not recorded which).

This clonotype was observed at least ten times. The V gene is TRBV12-3 or TRBV12-4, the J gene TRBJ1-1; D possibly corresponds to TRBD1 (6 bases). This CDR3 contains 14 residues. V lost 6 bases to trimming and J lost 4 bases, with 15 bases between them. The CDR3: CASRKFGGATEAFF. CDR3 sequence (DNA): TGTGCCAGCAGGAAATTCGGGGGGGCCACTGAAGCTTTCTTT.

This chain joins TRBV20-1 and TRBJ2-1; D might be TRBD2 (5 bases). The CDR3 consists of 13 residues. V lost 5 bases, J lost 8 bases, and 16 bases lay in between. Germline V gives CDR1 DFQATT, CDR2 SNEGSKA (reference sequence). CDR3 nucleotide sequence: TGCAGTGCTTGCTCAGGAGGCCGGGATGAGCAGTTCTTC. Its protein is CSACSGGRDEQFF.

The genes are TRBV4-1 and TRBJ2-2; D is uncertain. Germline V gene lookup returns CDR1 MGHRA and CDR2 YSYEKL. The CDR3 contains 15 residues. V was pared by 4 bases and J by 6 bases, with 15 bases between. The CDR3 region has the DNA TGCGCCAGCAGCCGACAAGGTGCAAGGGCCGGGGAGCTGTTTTTT. It yields the protein CASSRQGARAGELFF.

Ten or more counts support this clonotype. The chain joins TRBV2 to TRBJ1-1; TRBD1 might be the D (6 bases). Trimming cost V 3 bases and J 9 bases, with 11 bases left between them. Germline lookup yields CDR1 SNHLY and CDR2 FYNNEI. The CDR3 runs to 12 residues. The CDR3 loop reads CASSEQGRKAFF. CDR3 nucleotide sequence: TGTGCCAGCAGTGAGCAGGGGCGAAAAGCTTTCTTT.

The table lists this clonotype with many counts. The rearrangement uses TRBV18 and TRBJ2-5; D is unresolved. The CDR3 consists of 12 residues. Germline V gives CDR1 KGHSH, CDR2 LQKENI. Trimming pared 0 bases from V and 5 bases from J, leaving 4 bases between. The DNA for the CDR3 is TGTGCCAGCTCACCACCGGGGGAGACCCAGTACTTC. The encoded protein is CASSPPGETQYF.

In this sample, this clonotype turned up many times. The J gene is TRBJ1-5, the V gene TRBV20-1; D not resolved. This CDR3 is 13 amino acids long. Germline V gene sequence: CDR1 DFQATT, CDR2 SNEGSKA (reference sequence). V lost 6 bases and J 3 bases, leaving 12 bases between the germline ends. The CDR3 nucleotides read TGCAGTGCCCTGCCCCACTTCAATCAGCCCCAGCATTTT. Translating it yields CSALPHFNQPQHF.

This clonotype was observed a handful of times. The V call is TRBV2, the J call TRBJ2-5, with 7 bases fitting TRBD2. This CDR3 has 13 residues. In germline, CDR1 is SNHLY, CDR2 FYNNEI. Unmatched junction bases numbered 4, after V lost 5 bases and J lost 4 bases. The CDR3 coding sequence is TGTGCCAGCAGTCAGAGCGGGGCAGAGACCCAGTACTTC. Protein product: CASSQSGAETQYF. Together with reference TRBV2 and TRBJ2-5, the CDR3 gives the full variable domain: EPEVTQTPSHQVTQMGQEVILRCVPISNHLYFYWYRQILGQKVEFLVSFYNNEISEKSEIFDDQFSVERPDGSNFTLKIRSTKLEDSAMYFCASSQSGAETQYFGPGTRLLVL.

CDR3 in amino acids: CASSISGRNDKKLFF. The DNA of the CDR3 is TGCGCCAGCAGCATCTCCGGACGGAATGATAAAAAACTGTTTTTT. The chain uses TRBV5-1 and TRBJ1-4; D is unresolved. Per the germline V gene, CDR1 is SGHRS and CDR2 is YFSETQ. The CDR3 is made up of 15 amino acids. V gave up 4 bases and J gave up 9 bases, with 19 bases separating them.

Ten or more counts support this clonotype. The genes are TRBV12-3 or TRBV12-4 and TRBJ2-7; 9 nucleotides align to TRBD2. This CDR3 region has 14 residues. The trim removed 5 bases at V and 4 bases at J, leaving 6 bases unmatched. The chain's CDR3 is CASSPLAGGYEQYF. CDR3 coding DNA: TGTGCCAGCAGTCCTCTGGCGGGGGGGTACGAGCAGTACTTC.

In its sample, this clonotype was seen many times. This chain connects TRBV6-1 to TRBJ2-7, with D possibly matching TRBD1 (5 bases). The CDR3 runs to 13 residues. V was clipped by 5 bases and J by 6 bases, with 14 bases between them. Germline V gene data show CDR1 as MNHNS and CDR2 as SASEGT. CDR3 loop: CASSTIGESEQYF. The CDR3 bases are TGTGCCAGCAGTACGATAGGGGAAAGCGAGCAGTACTTC.

The table lists this clonotype with many counts. The rearrangement joins TRBV5-5 to TRBJ1-6; D call uncertain. The CDR3 contains 13 residues. Trimming removed 2 bases from V and 7 bases from J, with 7 bases in between. CDR1 is SGHKS, CDR2 YYEKEE, per germline (reference sequence). The CDR3 DNA is TGTGCCAGCAGCTTCGGCAGAAATTCACCCCTCCACTTT. Its translation is CASSFGRNSPLHF.

This clonotype was seen many times. The chain has TRBV20-1 and TRBJ2-2; 8 bases map to TRBD1. Germline-derived CDR1 and CDR2 are DFQATT and SNEGSKA (reference sequence). This CDR3 has 17 residues. V trimming: 0 bases; J trimming: 3 bases; junction bases outside the gene matches: 9. This chain's CDR3 is CSARDLTGAWDTGELFF. CDR3 nucleotide sequence: TGCAGTGCTAGAGACCTGACAGGGGCTTGGGACACCGGGGAGCTGTTTTTT.

This chain joins TRBV12-3 or TRBV12-4 and TRBJ1-1; weak D call: TRBD1 (5 bases). V shed 7 bases and J shed 8 bases, with 14 bases lying between them. The CDR3 covers 12 residues. CDR3 bases: TGTGCCAGCAACCTGCCACCAGGGGAAGCTTTCTTT. It is translated as CASNLPPGEAFF.